What follows are 9 T cell receptor beta chains derived from one specimen sequenced in a study of T-cell memory formation after mild COVID-19. Each CDR3 protein gets one entry after TCRdb re-called the 5' RACE reads with MiXCR. The sample carries roughly 610,000 distinct CDR3 sequences, 17% recorded once. Sequencing was done on a sample of PBMCs or a T cell subset sorted from them (not recorded which). The receptors shown here come from an adult woman who had mild COVID-19 (a few samples of this study predate the infection). Cell type and time point are not known.

This clonotype was counted only a few times. J is TRBJ2-7 and V is TRBV6-5, with 8 bases matching TRBD1. The J segment lost 2 bases and the V segment lost 0 bases, leaving 12 bases of the junction unmatched. Germline V gives CDR1 MNHEY, CDR2 SVGAGI. CDR3 length: 18 amino acids. In DNA form, the CDR3 reads TGTGCCAGCAGTTACTCGAGCCCCTCAGGGGGCCTTGCCTACGAGCAGTACTTC. Protein product: CASSYSSPSGGLAYEQYF.

In this sample, this clonotype turned up a few times. The chain is built from TRBV5-1 and TRBJ1-1; 9 bases agree with TRBD1. This CDR3 contains 15 residues. Trimming cost V 4 bases and J 5 bases; bases outside gene matches: 9. Germline V gene sequence: CDR1 SGHRS, CDR2 YFSETQ. CDR3 in DNA: TGCGCCAGCAGCGTGGACAGGGGAAGTAGGACTGAAGCTTTCTTT. Amino acid sequence: CASSVDRGSRTEAFF.

In the case of this clonotype: One end of the junction does not line up with germline, which may come from a read error. The V call is TRBV28, the J call TRBJ2-1; no firm D call. The CDR3 consists of 15 residues. CDR1 MDHEN and CDR2 SYDVKM come from the germline V gene. The CDR3 nucleotides are TGTACCAGCAGTTTACCTGACAATGTGGGCTGGGAGCAGTTCTTC. Translating it yields CTSSLPDNVGWEQFF. The variable domain in full, completed from reference TRBV28 and TRBJ2-1, reads DVKVTQSSRYLVKRTGEKVFLECVQDMDHENMFWYRQDPGLGLRLIYFSYDVKMKEKGDIPEGYSVSREKKERFSLILESASTNQTSMYLCTSSLPDNVGWEQFFGPGTRLTVL.

The rearrangement joins TRBV3-1 to TRBJ2-1; maybe TRBD1 (6 bases). Deletions cut 5 bases from V and 9 bases from J, with 14 bases between. This CDR3 contains 13 residues. Germline loops: CDR1 LGHDT, CDR2 YNNKEL (reference sequence). The CDR3 DNA reads as TGTGCCAGCAGCGCCCGGACAGAGGGTGAGCAGTTCTTC. Translation gives CASSARTEGEQFF.

The chain links TRBV24-1 to TRBJ2-1; D is ambiguous. Germline V gene sequence: CDR1 KGHDR, CDR2 SFDVKD. The CDR3 is 14 amino acids. V lost 4 bases, J lost 7 bases, and 13 bases lay in between. CDR3 DNA sequence: TGTGCCACCAGTGAATCAGGACGGGCGAATGAGCAGTTCTTC. Its protein product is CATSESGRANEQFF.

This clonotype was seen many times. The CDR3 loop reads CAISDLGDTQYF. The CDR3 DNA reads TGTGCCATCAGCGACCTCGGCGATACGCAGTATTTT. The chain recombines TRBV10-3 with TRBJ2-3; D is ambiguous. The CDR3 is 12 amino acids. The V end lost 6 bases, the J end lost 6 bases, and 10 bases lay between the germline ends. Germline V gene lookup returns CDR1 ENHRY and CDR2 SYGVKD.

This clonotype has just a few counts. The CDR3 coding sequence is TGCAGTGCCACATCTAGCGGGGGGGCCTCCTTTGCCAAAAACATTCAGTACTTC. Translation: CSATSSGGASFAKNIQYF. J is TRBJ2-4 and V is TRBV20-1; 12 bases are shared with TRBD2. Losses at the gene ends were 6 bases for V and 1 base for J; bases not matched to a gene: 13. This CDR3 is built from 18 residues. Germline-derived CDR1 and CDR2 are DFQATT and SNEGSKA (reference sequence).

The chain uses TRBV20-1 and TRBJ2-7, with TRBD2 as a possible D gene (5 bases). The CDR3 has 15 residues. Per the germline V gene, CDR1 is DFQATT and CDR2 is SNEGSKA (reference sequence). The V gene lost 3 bases and the J gene lost 2 bases, with 17 bases spanning the gap. The CDR3 nucleotides are TGCAGTGCTAGGTTTAGGAGCGGAGGCCCCTACGAGCAGTACTTC. Protein product: CSARFRSGGPYEQYF.

This clonotype has ten or more counts. CDR3 DNA: TGCGCCAGCAGCCAAGACCCGGGACAGGGCACTTACAATGAGCAGTTCTTC. The encoded protein is CASSQDPGQGTYNEQFF. The chain joins TRBV4-1 to TRBJ2-1, with 9 bases lining up with TRBD1. Looked up from germline, CDR1 is MGHRA and CDR2 is YSYEKL. V lost 0 bases, J lost 4 bases, and 7 bases stayed unmatched. CDR3 length: 17 amino acids.